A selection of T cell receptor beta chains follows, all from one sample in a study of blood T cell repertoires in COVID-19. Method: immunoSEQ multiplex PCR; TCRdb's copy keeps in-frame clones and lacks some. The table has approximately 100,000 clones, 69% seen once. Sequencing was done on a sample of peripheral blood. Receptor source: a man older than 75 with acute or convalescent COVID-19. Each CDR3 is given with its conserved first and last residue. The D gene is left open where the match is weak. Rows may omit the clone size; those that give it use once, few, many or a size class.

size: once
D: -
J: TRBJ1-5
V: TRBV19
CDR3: CASLDLRGGSNQPQHF
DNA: TGTGCCAGTTTAGACCTCCGGGGGGGTAGCAATCAGCCCCAGCATTTT

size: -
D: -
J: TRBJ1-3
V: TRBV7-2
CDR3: CASSFQGPSGNTIYF
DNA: TGTGCCAGCAGCTTTCAGGGCCCCTCTGGAAACACCATATATTTT

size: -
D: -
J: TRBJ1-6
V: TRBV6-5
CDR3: CASSSRGGDSPLHF
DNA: TGTGCCAGCAGTTCGAGGGGAGGGGATTCACCCCTCCACTTT

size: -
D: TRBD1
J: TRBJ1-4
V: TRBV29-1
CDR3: CSSLGGTGGVEKLFF
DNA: TGCAGCTCCCTGGGGGGGACAGGGGGTGTTGAAAAACTGTTTTTT

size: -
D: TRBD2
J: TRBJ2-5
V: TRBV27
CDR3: CASRPGTTNQETQYF
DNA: TGTGCCAGCAGACCGGGGACTACCAACCAAGAGACCCAGTACTTC

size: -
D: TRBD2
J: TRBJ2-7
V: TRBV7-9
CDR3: CASSLEVAGGSEQYF
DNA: TGTGCCAGCAGCTTAGAGGTAGCGGGAGGGAGCGAGCAGTACTTC

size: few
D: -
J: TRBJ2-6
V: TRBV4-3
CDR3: CASSPAGFFSGANVLTF
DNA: TGCGCCAGCAGCCCAGCAGGTTTCTTCTCTGGGGCCAACGTCCTGACTTTC

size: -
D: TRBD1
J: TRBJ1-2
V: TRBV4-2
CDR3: CASSPGTAYGYTF
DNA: TGTGCCAGCAGCCCCGGGACAGCCTATGGCTACACCTTC

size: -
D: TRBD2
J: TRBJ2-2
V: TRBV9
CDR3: CASSVGLAGTDGELFF
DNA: TGTGCCAGCAGCGTAGGGCTAGCGGGGACCGACGGGGAGCTGTTTTTT

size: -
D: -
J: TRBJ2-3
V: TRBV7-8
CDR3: CASSLIGQYADTQYF
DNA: TGTGCCAGCAGCTTAATTGGGCAGTATGCAGATACGCAGTATTTT

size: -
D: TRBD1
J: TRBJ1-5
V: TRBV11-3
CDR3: CASSPAGGANQPQHF
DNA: TGTGCCAGCAGCCCTGCAGGGGGCGCAAATCAGCCCCAGCATTTT

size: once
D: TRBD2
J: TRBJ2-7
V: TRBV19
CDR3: CASSMLAGAYEQYF
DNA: TGTGCCAGTAGTATGCTAGCGGGGGCCTACGAGCAGTACTTC

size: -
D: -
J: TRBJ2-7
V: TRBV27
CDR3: CASTLNEVGESSYEQYF
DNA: TGTGCCAGCACGTTAAATGAGGTAGGGGAAAGTAGTTACGAGCAGTACTTC

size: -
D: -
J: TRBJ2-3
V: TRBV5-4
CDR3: CASSFGTTSTDTQYF
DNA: TGTGCCAGCAGCTTCGGGACAACTAGCACAGATACGCAGTATTTT

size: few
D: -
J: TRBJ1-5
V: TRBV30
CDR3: CAWSVGQGMEPQHF
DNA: TGTGCCTGGAGTGTCGGGCAGGGGATGGAGCCCCAGCATTTT

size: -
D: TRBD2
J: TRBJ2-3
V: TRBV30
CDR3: CAWSVGAGGSTDTQYF
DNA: TGTGCCTGGAGTGTAGGAGCGGGAGGAAGCACAGATACGCAGTATTTT